This note documents a single T cell receptor beta chain sequence. The CDR3 runs 14 residues. Trimming took 3 bases from V and 3 from J, leaving 12 bases between them. Germline CDR1 KGHSH, CDR2 LQKENI. The sample is drawn from a study of cytomegalovirus exposure and HLA in healthy donors. PCR primers comprised 60 Vbeta and 13 Jbeta primers. The protocol was immunoSEQ multiplex PCR, while the TCRdb copy is restricted to in-frame clones and leaves out a portion. Of 85,000 to 100,000 clones in the sample, 84% were seen once. This chain connects TRBV18 to TRBJ2-7; tentatively, D is TRBD2 (5 bases). The sequence came from a woman aged 18-29 years in good health and CMV-seropositive. Sequenced: PBMCs. CDR3 region: CASSPLKEGYEQYF. The DNA of the CDR3 is TGTGCCAGCTCACCCCTAAAAGAGGGCTACGAGCAGTACTTC.